A single sample gave rise to the 22 T cell receptor beta chains below, sequenced in a study of tissue T cells after allogeneic stem cell transplantation. Repertoires were generated with immunoSEQ multiplex PCR, while TCRdb's copy carries only in-frame clones and drops some. Of about 7,200 clones listed, over 40% are singletons. Time point indicated: mouse harvest day 7 after allogeneic transplant. Mouse grafts combined 10^7 T-cell-depleted bone marrow cells with 10^6 splenic CD5+ T cells. Sequences were obtained from lymph node tissue. The receptor source for this set is a female BALB/c mouse given C57BL/6 T cells with graft-versus-host disease after an allogeneic hematopoietic cell transplant.

This clone appeared a few times. The gene names here belong to mouse. The read ends 1 residue early relative to the CDR3; the germline J gene fills the gap. The genes are TRBV13-1 and TRBJ2-1; tentatively, D is TRBD2 (6 bases). Trimming took 3 bases from V and 0 from J, leaving 10 bases between them. This CDR3 comprises 15 residues. CDR1 is NSHNY, CDR2 SYGAGN, per germline. CDR3 amino acids: CASSAVWGNYAEQFF. Incomplete CDR3 DNA: TGTGCCAGCAGTGCAGTCTGGGGTAACTATGCTGAGCAGTTC.

Points on this clone: The germline and genes are mouse ones. The read terminates 1 residue ahead of where the CDR3 ends, so the germline J gene completes it. The chain uses TRBV26 and TRBJ2-7; 11 positions agree with TRBD2. The ends lost 4 bases at V and 4 bases at J; junction bases unmatched: 3. The CDR3 extends over 14 amino acids. Germline CDR1 KGHPV, CDR2 FQNQEV (reference sequence). The CDR3 loop reads CASSRGDWGYEQYF. The DNA read from the CDR3 is TGTGCCAGCAGTCGGGGGGACTGGGGGTATGAACAGTAC.

A note on this clone: Each gene name is a mouse one. The read ends 1 residue before the CDR3 terminus; that terminus is restored from the germline J gene. This sequence joins TRBV23 and TRBJ2-3; TRBD1 reflects the table's D call only, with no check against the DNA. Germline values: CDR1 KGHTA, CDR2 FQNQQP. There are 15 residues in the CDR3. The DNA read from the CDR3 is TGCTCCAGCAGTCAATCGGGAGGGGGCGCAGAAACGCTGTAT. Protein sequence: CSSSQSGGGAETLY. In full, the CDR3 reads CSSSQSGGGAETLYF.

This clone is classed as medium-sized (0.01 to 0.1%). Gene names are the mouse ones. Read sequence stops 1 residue before the CDR3 end, and the germline J gene provides the missing end. This chain joins TRBV5 and TRBJ2-1, with 10 bases fitting TRBD1. CDR3 size: 15 residues. Germline loops: CDR1 LGHNA, CDR2 YNLKQL (reference sequence). With V trimmed by 4 bases and J by 7 bases, 7 bases remained unmatched. The CDR3 DNA, read in part, is TGTGCCAGCAGCCCCCGACAGGGGGCATTCGCTGAGCAGTTC. Its protein is CASSPRQGAFAEQF. The entire CDR3 protein is CASSPRQGAFAEQFF.

A remark on this clone: Germline and genes here are mouse. The read finishes 1 residue shy of the CDR3 end, and the germline J gene is used to complete it. The chain employs TRBV3 and TRBJ2-3; D remains ambiguous. This CDR3 spans 12 amino acids. The germline V gene has CDR1 SNHLY and CDR2 FYNGKV (reference sequence). The germline V and J ends were trimmed by 4 bases and 4 bases, with 6 bases remaining between them. Incomplete CDR3 DNA: TGTGCCAGCAGCTCCGGGACAGAAACGCTGTAT. Encoded protein: CASSSGTETLY. The whole CDR3 sequence reads CASSSGTETLYF.

This clone is labeled as medium-sized. Gene labels here are mouse ones. The CDR3 end falls 1 residue outside the read, so it is completed with the germline J gene. This sequence joins TRBV4 and TRBJ2-5; 10 bases match TRBD2. The CDR3 is 14 residues long. Per germline, CDR1 LGHDT and CDR2 YNNKQL (reference sequence). Losses at the gene ends were 5 bases for V and 1 base for J; bases not matched to a gene: 0. The CDR3 DNA, read in part, is TGTGCCAGCAGCGGACTGGGGGACCAAGACACCCAGTAC. Translated, it gives CASSGLGDQDTQY. The whole CDR3 is CASSGLGDQDTQYF. Drawing the rest from reference TRBV4 and TRBJ2-5, the complete variable domain is ETAVFQTPNYHVTQVGNEVSFNCKQTLGHDTMYWYKQDSKKLLKIMFSYNNKQLIVNETVPRRFSPQSSDKAHLNLRIKSVEPEDSAVYLCASSGLGDQDTQYFGPGTRLLVL.

Note on this clone: The genes and germline here are from mouse. The read falls 1 residue short of the CDR3 end, and the missing part is taken from the germline J gene. The gene calls are TRBV31 and TRBJ2-3; 9 nucleotides agree with TRBD2. V was pared by 0 bases and J by 8 bases, with 6 bases of the junction left unmatched. CDR3 length: 14 residues. In germline, CDR1 is GKSSPN, CDR2 SITVG. This chain's CDR3 is CAWSLELGGGTLYF. The CDR3 bases that were read are TGTGCCTGGAGTCTCGAACTGGGGGGAGGAACGCTGTAT.

Comments on this clone: All gene names here are mouse names. The read comes to an end 1 residue before the CDR3 does, leaving the germline J gene to fill in the end. The chain is built from TRBV16 and TRBJ2-1, with 12 bases fitting TRBD2. From germline, CDR1 is SGHSA and CDR2 FRNQAP. Unmatched junction bases numbered 5, after V lost 5 bases and J lost 3 bases. The CDR3 sequence is 16 residues long. The CDR3 sequence: CASSPGTGGIYAEQFF. The sequenced CDR3 bases are TGTGCAAGCAGCCCCGGGACTGGGGGGATCTATGCTGAGCAGTTC.

For this clone: Here the gene names and germline are mouse. The DNA ends 1 residue before the CDR3 does, and the rest of the CDR3 is filled in from the germline J gene. The V and J genes are TRBV3 and TRBJ1-4, with D possibly matching TRBD1 (6 bases). CDR1 is SNHLY, CDR2 FYNGKV, per germline (reference sequence). Trimming removed 3 bases from V and 3 bases from J, with 8 bases in between. The CDR3 extends over 14 amino acids. CDR3 amino acids: CASSLDRANERLFF. CDR3 DNA (partial): TGTGCCAGCAGCTTGGACAGAGCCAACGAAAGATTATTT.

About this clone: Genes and germline come from the mouse. The read falls 1 residue short of the CDR3 end, and the missing part is taken from the germline J gene. This chain joins TRBV12-1 and TRBJ1-2; 7 nucleotides align to TRBD1. This CDR3 region has 15 residues. The germline gives CDR1 SGHSN, CDR2 HYEKVE. Trimming took 3 bases from V and 3 from J; bases not matched to a gene: 9. The CDR3 reads CASSTDRERDSDYTF. CDR3 DNA (partial): TGTGCCAGCTCTACCGACAGGGAAAGGGACTCCGACTACACC.

Note on this clone: Gene labels here are mouse ones. From the germline J gene comes the end of the CDR3, since the read stops 1 residue before it. The V call is TRBV3, the J call TRBJ2-5, with 13 bases identical to TRBD2. Germline V gene sequence: CDR1 SNHLY, CDR2 FYNGKV (reference sequence). The CDR3 contains 14 residues. The V segment lost 5 bases and the J segment 6 bases; nucleotides outside the gene matches: 2. This CDR3 is CASSRDWGGDTQYF. The CDR3 DNA, read in part, is TGTGCCAGCAGCCGGGACTGGGGGGGGGACACCCAGTAC.

There are a few counts of this clone. The listed genes are named as in mouse. The CDR3 end falls 1 residue outside the read, so it is completed with the germline J gene. V is TRBV3 and J is TRBJ2-7; the match to TRBD2 covers 11 bases. Trimming at V came to 4 bases and at J to 3 bases, leaving 2 bases not matched to a gene. The CDR3 contains 14 residues. Germline assignment: CDR1 SNHLY and CDR2 FYNGKV (reference sequence). The CDR3 reads CASSSGLGVYEQYF. The sequenced part of the CDR3 DNA is TGTGCCAGCAGCTCGGGACTGGGGGTCTATGAACAGTAC.

This clone has only one observation. Genes and germline come from the mouse. Coverage ceases 1 residue before the CDR3 finishes, and the germline J gene fills in the end. This chain connects TRBV13-2 to TRBJ2-2; maybe TRBD2 (6 bases). CDR3 length equals 14 residues. Germline values: CDR1 NNHNN, CDR2 SYGAGS (reference sequence). Trimming took off 3 bases at V and 2 bases at J, with 8 bases between the two ends. The part of the CDR3 DNA that was read is TGTGCCAGCGGTGCCTGGGGTAACACCGGGCAGCTCTAC. It is translated as CASGAWGNTGQLY. The entire CDR3 protein is CASGAWGNTGQLYF.

A word on this clone: Mouse germline and gene names are used. Sequencing ends 1 residue short of the CDR3 end; the germline J gene provides the rest. The V and J genes are TRBV13-3 and TRBJ1-6; TRBD1 agrees at 10 bases. TRBJ1-6 is flagged as an ORF with uncertain function. The CDR3 is made up of 13 amino acids. Germline trimming cut 4 bases from V and 9 bases from J; bases unmatched to any gene: 1. Germline CDR1 is NNHDY and CDR2 is SYVADS. Incomplete CDR3 DNA: TGTGCCAGCAGTCGGGACAGGGGTTCGCCCCTCTAC. Encoded protein: CASSRDRGSPLY. The whole CDR3 protein is CASSRDRGSPLYF.

For this clone: At one end the junction does not follow the germline gene, possibly because of a read error. The germline and genes are mouse ones. The sequence runs out 1 residue before the end of the CDR3; the remainder is reconstructed from the germline J gene. V usage is TRBV13-2 and J usage is TRBJ2-7, with 7 nucleotides matching TRBD2. This CDR3 spans 13 amino acids. Germline values: CDR1 NNHNN, CDR2 SYGAGS (reference sequence). CDR3 bases read: TGTGCCAGCAGTGATAACTGGGGCTATGAACAGTAC. Protein product: CASSDNWGYEQY. The entire CDR3 protein is CASSDNWGYEQYF.

This clone occurred a few times. Gene names and germline match the mouse. The CDR3 end is not reached by the read, which stops 1 residue before it; the germline J gene fills it in. V is TRBV13-2 and J is TRBJ2-7; 12 nucleotides agree with TRBD2. Germline V gene lookup returns CDR1 NNHNN and CDR2 SYGAGS (reference sequence). There are 16 residues in the CDR3. J gave up 6 bases and V 2 bases, and 9 bases lay outside the gene matches. The CDR3 reads CASGDPDWGGRGEQYF. CDR3 bases read: TGTGCCAGCGGTGACCCGGACTGGGGGGGGCGCGGTGAACAGTAC.

For this clone: The genes and germline here are from mouse. The read is 1 residue too short to cover the CDR3 end, so that end is filled in from the germline J gene. The genes are TRBV26 and TRBJ2-3, with unresolved D. The CDR3 is 16 amino acids. V was cut by 4 bases and J by 0 bases, with 14 bases left in between. Germline assignment: CDR1 KGHPV and CDR2 FQNQEV (reference sequence). Here the CDR3 reads CASSPLTSPSAETLYF. CDR3 bases read: TGTGCCAGCAGTCCGTTGACAAGCCCTAGTGCAGAAACGCTGTAT.

On this clone: All gene names here are mouse names. Read sequence stops 1 residue before the CDR3 end, and the germline J gene provides the missing end. The chain is built from TRBV3 and TRBJ1-3, with 7 positions matching TRBD1. With 4 bases clipped from V and 7 bases from J, the junction kept 4 bases outside the gene matches. The CDR3 sequence is 13 residues long. CDR1 SNHLY and CDR2 FYNGKV come from the germline V gene (reference sequence). CDR3 residues: CASSSQQGNTLYF. Partial CDR3 DNA: TGTGCCAGCAGCTCTCAACAGGGGAATACGCTCTAT. The variable domain in full, completed from reference TRBV3 and TRBJ1-3, reads GPKVLQIPSHQIIDMGQMVTLNCDPVSNHLYFYWYKQILGQQMEFLVNFYNGKVMEKSKLFKDQFSVERPDGSYFTLKIQPTALEDSAVYFCASSSQQGNTLYFGEGSRLIVV.

The sample holds a few counts of this clone. Genes and germline come from the mouse. Sequencing ends 1 residue short of the CDR3 end; the germline J gene provides the rest. The V and J genes are TRBV3 and TRBJ1-3, with D perhaps TRBD1 (6 bases). V shed 5 bases and J shed 0 bases, with 8 bases lying between them. Per germline, CDR1 SNHLY and CDR2 FYNGKV (reference sequence). This CDR3 region has 14 residues. CDR3 region: CASSMDSSGNTLYF. CDR3 DNA, as far as it was read: TGTGCCAGCAGCATGGACAGTTCTGGAAATACGCTCTAT.

This clone qualifies as medium-sized. These gene names are mouse names. Coverage ceases 1 residue before the CDR3 finishes, and the germline J gene fills in the end. The V call is TRBV16, the J call TRBJ2-7; TRBD2 matches 8 bases. The CDR3 extends over 13 amino acids. Germline-derived CDR1 and CDR2 are SGHSA and FRNQAP. Trimming took 3 bases from V and 4 from J; bases not matched to a gene: 2. CDR3 residues: CASSFPGGYEQYF. CDR3 bases read: TGTGCAAGCAGCTTCCCTGGGGGGTATGAACAGTAC.

This clone counts as medium-sized. The genes are named according to mouse. Read sequence stops 1 residue before the CDR3 end, and the germline J gene provides the missing end. The J gene is TRBJ2-5, the V gene TRBV5; the D is unclear. Germline-derived CDR1 and CDR2 are LGHNA and YNLKQL (reference sequence). The CDR3 has 14 amino acids. V dropped 1 base and J dropped 3 bases, with 8 bases sitting between them. The sequenced part of the CDR3 DNA is TGTGCCAGCAGCCAAGTAGGGTGGCAAGACACCCAGTAC. This translates into CASSQVGWQDTQY. The entire CDR3 protein is CASSQVGWQDTQYF.

In regard to this clone: Genes and germline are mouse. The DNA ends 1 residue before the CDR3 does, and the rest of the CDR3 is filled in from the germline J gene. The chain links TRBV26 to TRBJ2-7; 11 positions agree with TRBD1. J was trimmed by 4 bases and V by 4 bases; bases with no gene match: 6. Germline CDR1 is KGHPV and CDR2 is FQNQEV (reference sequence). The CDR3 extends over 15 amino acids. The CDR3 sequence is CASSPGQGEGYEQYF. CDR3 bases read: TGTGCCAGCAGTCCGGGACAGGGGGAGGGGTATGAACAGTAC.